The table lists the clone carrying this TCR beta chain with a few counts. Its antigen is unknown. The data are from a study of beta chain features in type 1 diabetes. The wider study: All of the samples together had 107,917,701 sorted cells examined.

Sequencing targeted expressed TCRB transcripts, as all isolated RNA had been reverse transcribed. Assay used: immunoSEQ multiplex PCR; TCRdb lists only in-frame clones, some missing. The data show 500,000 to 650,000 clones, under 15% seen once. The collection from each donor was one heparinised blood draw averaging roughly 110 mL. The V gene lost 4 bases and the J gene lost 2 bases, with 9 bases spanning the gap. The CDR3 extends over 14 amino acids. Germline CDR1 reads SGDLS; CDR2 reads YYNGEE. Study outcomes and limitations: Patients with Type 1 diabetes showed moderately but significantly shorter TCRB CDR3s in all four CD4+ subsets.

The chain combines TRBV9 with TRBJ2-2, with D perhaps TRBD1 (5 bases). This TCR was recovered from a man aged 25-45 years with type 1 diabetes. The specimen was naive CD4+ T cells from blood. CDR3 residues: CASSPRVNTGELFF. CDR3 bases: TGTGCCAGCAGCCCCAGGGTTAACACCGGGGAGCTGTTTTTT.